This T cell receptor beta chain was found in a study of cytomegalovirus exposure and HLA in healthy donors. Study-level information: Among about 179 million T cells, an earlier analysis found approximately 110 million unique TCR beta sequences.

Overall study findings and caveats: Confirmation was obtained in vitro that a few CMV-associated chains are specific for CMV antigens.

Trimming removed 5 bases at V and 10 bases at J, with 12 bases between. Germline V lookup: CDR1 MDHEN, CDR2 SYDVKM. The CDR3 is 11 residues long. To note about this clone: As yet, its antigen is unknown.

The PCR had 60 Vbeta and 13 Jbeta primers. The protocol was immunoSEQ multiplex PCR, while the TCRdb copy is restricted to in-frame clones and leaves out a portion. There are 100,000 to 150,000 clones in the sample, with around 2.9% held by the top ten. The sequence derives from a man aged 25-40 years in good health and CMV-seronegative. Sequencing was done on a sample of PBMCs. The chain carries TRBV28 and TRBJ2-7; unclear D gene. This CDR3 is CASSPGTHQYF. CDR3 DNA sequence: TGTGCCAGCAGTCCCGGTACCCATCAGTACTTC.